The 15 T cell receptor beta chains listed next were all sequenced from one sample in a study of blood T cell repertoires in COVID-19. The assay was immunoSEQ multiplex PCR, and TCRdb's table has in-frame clones only and misses some. The sample consists of some 330,000 clones, around 83% of them appearing once. Sequencing used PBMCs or T cells enriched from blood (not recorded which). Source of these receptors: a woman in her forties or fifties who had recovered from COVID-19.

The V and J genes are TRBV19 and TRBJ2-1, with D possibly TRBD2 on 5 matching bases. Germline V CDR1 and CDR2: LNHDA, SQIVND (reference sequence). V was cut by 4 bases and J by 2 bases, with 12 bases left in between. The CDR3 extends over 15 amino acids. The CDR3 nucleotides read TGTGCCAGTAGTAACCTTATAGCGCCCTACAATGAGCAGTTCTTC. It translates to CASSNLIAPYNEQFF.

The chain uses TRBV6-5 and TRBJ1-2; 9 nucleotides match TRBD1. J lost 4 bases, V lost 6 bases, and 6 bases had no gene match. In germline, CDR1 is MNHEY, CDR2 SVGAGI. CDR3 length: 14 residues. In nucleotides, the CDR3 is TGTGCCAGCAGCCGGACAGGGGACAGCTATGGCTACACCTTC. Its protein product is CASSRTGDSYGYTF.

V gene TRBV27 combines with J gene TRBJ2-2; 7 nucleotides line up with TRBD2. Germline loops: CDR1 MNHEY, CDR2 SMNVEV (reference sequence). The CDR3 is made up of 16 amino acids. The V segment lost 3 bases and the J segment 4 bases; nucleotides outside the gene matches: 8. CDR3: CASSFTAGRGTGELFF. The CDR3 DNA is TGTGCCAGCAGTTTTACAGCGGGGAGGGGCACCGGGGAGCTGTTTTTT.

The chain carries TRBV7-9 and TRBJ1-1, with a weak D call TRBD1 (5 bases). The germline V gene encodes CDR1 SEHNR and CDR2 FQNEAQ (reference sequence). Deletions cut 5 bases from V and 1 base from J, with 14 bases between. This CDR3 has 15 amino acids. The CDR3 coding sequence is TGTGCCAGCAGCCCCCCGCGGGGCGCGAACACTGAAGCTTTCTTT. It yields the protein CASSPPRGANTEAFF.

This clone has only one observation. The chain carries TRBV6-5 and TRBJ1-2; TRBD1 aligns across 8 bases. This CDR3 region has 15 residues. Germline CDR1 is MNHEY and CDR2 is SVGAGI. V dropped 5 bases and J dropped 4; count of bases not matched to a gene: 9. The CDR3 here is CASSRTTGAAYGYTF. In DNA, the CDR3 is TGTGCCAGCAGTCGAACGACAGGGGCGGCCTATGGCTACACCTTC.

V and J are TRBV2 and TRBJ2-7; no clear D. V was trimmed by 8 bases and J by 3 bases, leaving 8 bases between them. CDR3 size: 11 residues. Germline V gene data show CDR1 as SNHLY and CDR2 as FYNNEI. The CDR3 loop is CASANNYEQYF. The DNA of the CDR3 is TGTGCCAGCGCAAACAACTACGAGCAGTACTTC.

The J gene is TRBJ2-3, the V gene TRBV7-9, with D possibly TRBD2 on 6 matching bases. The germline V gene has CDR1 SEHNR and CDR2 FQNEAQ (reference sequence). The CDR3 extends over 16 amino acids. Trimming removed 2 bases from V and 2 bases from J, with 14 bases in between. The CDR3 DNA reads TGTGCCAGCAGCTTAAGTTTGGGGGGACCCACAGATACGCAGTATTTT. Its protein product is CASSLSLGGPTDTQYF.

The chain joins TRBV4-1 to TRBJ1-4, with TRBD1 matching 8 bases. This CDR3 is 17 amino acids long. V was clipped by 1 base and J by 0 bases; unmatched bases: 4. CDR1 is MGHRA and CDR2 is YSYEKL in the germline V gene. The CDR3 here is CASSQGTGRTTNEKLFF. CDR3 nucleotides: TGCGCCAGCAGCCAAGGGACAGGGAGGACAACTAATGAAAAACTGTTTTTT.

The chain links TRBV3-1 (or the pseudogene TRBV3-2) to TRBJ1-1; D is unresolved. CDR3 size: 12 residues. Per the germline V gene, CDR1 is LGHDT and CDR2 is YNNKEL (reference sequence). Trimming took 1 base from V and 11 from J, leaving 11 bases between them. The CDR3: CASSQADSFAFF. Written as DNA, the CDR3 is TGTGCCAGCAGCCAAGCCGACTCTTTTGCTTTCTTT.

This clone appeared a few times. The J gene is TRBJ1-2, the V gene TRBV29-1; 10 positions agree with TRBD1. V shed 4 bases, J shed 4 bases, and the junction held 6 bases outside the gene matches. Germline V lookup: CDR1 SQVTM, CDR2 ANQGSEA. This CDR3 region has 14 residues. The CDR3 reads CSVGPGQGVYGYTF. The CDR3 nucleotides read TGCAGCGTTGGACCCGGACAGGGGGTCTATGGCTACACCTTC.

This clone was detected only once. This chain links TRBV5-1 with TRBJ2-7, with 10 bases identical to TRBD1. CDR3 length: 14 residues. J gave up 5 bases and V 3 bases, and 5 bases lay outside the gene matches. The germline gives CDR1 SGHRS, CDR2 YFSETQ. The CDR3 region has the DNA TGCGCCAGCAGCTCCGGACAGGGGGGGCACGAGCAGTACTTC. Amino acid sequence: CASSSGQGGHEQYF.

The V and J genes are TRBV6-2 or TRBV6-3 and TRBJ1-2; possibly TRBD1 for D (6 bases). The CDR3 length is 15 residues. CDR1 MNHEY and CDR2 SVGEGT come from the germline V gene. V dropped 5 bases and J dropped 0 bases, with 13 bases sitting between them. CDR3 region: CASSKRQAPNYGYTF. CDR3 bases: TGTGCCAGCAGTAAACGACAGGCCCCTAACTATGGCTACACCTTC.

V and J are TRBV6-2 or TRBV6-3 and TRBJ2-5; D is perhaps TRBD2 (6 bases). CDR3 size: 16 residues. Germline V gives CDR1 MNHEY, CDR2 SVGEGT. Trimming removed 6 bases from V and 4 bases from J, with 21 bases in between. For the CDR3, the DNA is TGTGCCAGCAGCACTACTGGCGGAGGGCCGGGAGAGACCCAGTACTTC. This sequence encodes CASSTTGGGPGETQYF.

This clone came up once. V usage is TRBV5-6 and J usage is TRBJ1-1; the match to TRBD1 covers 9 bases. Unmatched junction bases numbered 9, after V lost 1 base and J lost 5 bases. Per the germline V gene, CDR1 is SGHDT and CDR2 is YYEEEE. CDR3 length: 16 residues. The CDR3 here is CASSLYRATGGTEAFF. The CDR3 nucleotides read TGTGCCAGCAGCTTGTATCGCGCGACAGGGGGTACTGAAGCTTTCTTT.

The V call is TRBV27, the J call TRBJ1-2, with 7 bases aligning to TRBD1. V lost 6 bases to trimming and J lost 2 bases; unmatched junction nucleotides: 12. Germline-derived CDR1 and CDR2 are MNHEY and SMNVEV (reference sequence). CDR3 length: 16 amino acids. The CDR3 coding sequence is TGTGCCAGCAGCCCACACCCAGGGACAGAGAACTATGGCTACACCTTC. Translation: CASSPHPGTENYGYTF.